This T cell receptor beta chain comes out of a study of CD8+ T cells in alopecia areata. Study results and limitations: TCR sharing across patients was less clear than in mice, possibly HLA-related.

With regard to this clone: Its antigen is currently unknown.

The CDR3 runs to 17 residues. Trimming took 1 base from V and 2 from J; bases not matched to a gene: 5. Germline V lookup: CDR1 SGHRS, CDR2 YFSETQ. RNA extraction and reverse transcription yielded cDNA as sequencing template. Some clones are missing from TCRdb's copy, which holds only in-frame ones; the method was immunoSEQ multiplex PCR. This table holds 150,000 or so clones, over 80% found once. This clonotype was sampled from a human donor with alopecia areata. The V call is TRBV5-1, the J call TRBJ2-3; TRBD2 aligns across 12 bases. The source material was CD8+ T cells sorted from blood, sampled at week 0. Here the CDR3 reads CASSLSASGGVTDTQYF. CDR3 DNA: TGCGCCAGCAGCTTGTCTGCTAGCGGGGGGGTCACAGATACGCAGTATTTT. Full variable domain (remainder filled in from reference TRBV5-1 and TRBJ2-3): KAGVTQTPRYLIKTRGQQVTLSCSPISGHRSVSWYQQTPGQGLQFLFEYFSETQRNKGNFPGRFSGRQFSNSRSEMNVSTLELGDSALYLCASSLSASGGVTDTQYFGPGTRLTVL.